This note documents a single T cell receptor (beta chain) sequence. Its antigen is not identified. The sample belongs to a study of cytomegalovirus exposure and HLA in healthy donors. There are 12 residues in the CDR3. V lost 2 bases, J lost 7 bases, and 8 bases lay in between. From germline, CDR1 is SQVTM and CDR2 ANQGSEA. Points from the study as a whole: Among donors in an Asian-associated ancestry cluster, a later analysis reportedly found fewer N-insertions than the roughly 700-donor mean.

Primers for the PCR totalled 60 Vbeta and 13 Jbeta. Sequencing was performed with immunoSEQ multiplex PCR; in TCRdb, only in-frame clones are kept and a portion is missing. The sample has roughly 150,000 clones, around four fifths seen once; the top ten hold roughly 1.3%. The chain combines TRBV29-1 with TRBJ2-2, with D perhaps TRBD2 (5 bases). The origin of this receptor is a man aged 25 to 40 in good health and CMV-seronegative. Input material: PBMCs. CDR3 protein: CSVERGLGELFF. The DNA of the CDR3 is TGCAGCGTTGAAAGAGGACTCGGGGAGCTGTTTTTT.